The present T cell receptor beta chain was sequenced within a study of blood T cell repertoires in COVID-19. Across the whole study: T cells, B-cell-depleted T cells, or PBMCs provided the cDNA or gDNA that served as material.

Participant age was roughly 18 to 100 years, and participants resided in about two dozen US areas. The CDR3 spans 13 residues. CDR1 and CDR2 (germline): MDHEN, SYDVKM. The V segment lost 7 bases and the J segment 8 bases; nucleotides outside the gene matches: 6. Original processing notes: From reference gene primer amplification, estimates of nucleated cell counts were derived. Method: immunoSEQ multiplex PCR; TCRdb's copy keeps in-frame clones and lacks some. The V and J calls and the clone size are those of that table, but D and trimming were determined from the DNA. Here the sample spans about 430,000 clones, over 75% being singletons. This clone was picked up one time.

The V call is TRBV28, the J call TRBJ1-2; 11 bases align to TRBD1. The sample comprised PBMCs or T cells enriched from blood (not recorded which). The sequence came from a woman aged 18-29 years who had been exposed to COVID-19. CDR3 nucleotide sequence: TGTGCCAGCACCGGACAGGGGGCGGGAGGCTACACCTTC. Protein: CASTGQGAGGYTF.